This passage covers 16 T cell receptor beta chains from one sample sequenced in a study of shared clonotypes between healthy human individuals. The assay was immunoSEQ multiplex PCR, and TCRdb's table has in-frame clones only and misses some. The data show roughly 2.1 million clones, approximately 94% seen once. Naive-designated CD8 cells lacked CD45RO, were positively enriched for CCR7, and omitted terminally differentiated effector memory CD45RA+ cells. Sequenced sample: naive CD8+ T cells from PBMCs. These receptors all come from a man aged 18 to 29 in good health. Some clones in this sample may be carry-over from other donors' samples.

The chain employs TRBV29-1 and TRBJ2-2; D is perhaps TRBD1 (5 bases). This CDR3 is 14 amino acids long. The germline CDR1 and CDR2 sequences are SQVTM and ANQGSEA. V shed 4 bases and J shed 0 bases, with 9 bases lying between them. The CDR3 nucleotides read TGCAGCGTTGTACAGGAATCGAACACCGGGGAGCTGTTTTTT. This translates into CSVVQESNTGELFF.

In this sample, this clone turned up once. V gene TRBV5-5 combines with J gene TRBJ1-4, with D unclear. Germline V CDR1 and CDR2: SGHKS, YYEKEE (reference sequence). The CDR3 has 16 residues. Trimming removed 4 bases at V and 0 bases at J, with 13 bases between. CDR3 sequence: CASSRRTDATNEKLFF. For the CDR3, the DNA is TGTGCCAGCAGCCGCCGGACGGACGCAACTAATGAAAAACTGTTTTTT.

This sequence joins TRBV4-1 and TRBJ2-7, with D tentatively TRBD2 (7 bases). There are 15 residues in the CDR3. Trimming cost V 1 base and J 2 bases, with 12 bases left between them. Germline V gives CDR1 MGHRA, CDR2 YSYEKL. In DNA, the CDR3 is TGCGCCAGCAGCCAAGTGGGGGGGGCGGCCTACGAGCAGTACTTC. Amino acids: CASSQVGGAAYEQYF.

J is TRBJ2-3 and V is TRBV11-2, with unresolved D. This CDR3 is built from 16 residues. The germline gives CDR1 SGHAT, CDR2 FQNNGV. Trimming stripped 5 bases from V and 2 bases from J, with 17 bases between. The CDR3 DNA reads TGTGCCAGCAGCCCCTCCGAGGCTATCTACACAGATACGCAGTATTTT. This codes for CASSPSEAIYTDTQYF.

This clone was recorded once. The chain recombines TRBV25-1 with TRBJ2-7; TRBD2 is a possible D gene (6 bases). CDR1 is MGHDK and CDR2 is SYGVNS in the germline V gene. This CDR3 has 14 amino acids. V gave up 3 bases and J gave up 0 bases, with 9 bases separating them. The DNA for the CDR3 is TGTGCCAGCAGTGAGTCGGGGGTCTCCTACGAGCAGTACTTC. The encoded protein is CASSESGVSYEQYF.

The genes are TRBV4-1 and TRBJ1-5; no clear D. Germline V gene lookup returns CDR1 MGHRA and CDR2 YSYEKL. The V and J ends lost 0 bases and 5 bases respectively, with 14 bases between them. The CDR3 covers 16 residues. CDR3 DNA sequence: TGCGCCAGCAGCCAAGACTCGGTGGGCAGCCATCAGCCCCAGCATTTT. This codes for CASSQDSVGSHQPQHF.

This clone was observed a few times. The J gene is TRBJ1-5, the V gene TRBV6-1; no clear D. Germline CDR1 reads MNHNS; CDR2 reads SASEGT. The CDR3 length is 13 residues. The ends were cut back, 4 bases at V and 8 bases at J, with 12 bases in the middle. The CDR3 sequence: CASSVREWEPQHF. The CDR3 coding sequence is TGTGCCAGCAGTGTGAGGGAGTGGGAGCCCCAGCATTTT.

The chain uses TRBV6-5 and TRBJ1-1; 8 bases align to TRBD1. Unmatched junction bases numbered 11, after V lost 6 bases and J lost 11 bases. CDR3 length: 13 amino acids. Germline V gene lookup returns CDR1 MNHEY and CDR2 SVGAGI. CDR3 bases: TGTGCCAGCAGCCCCCCTACAGGGGGAAGGGCTTTCTTT. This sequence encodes CASSPPTGGRAFF.

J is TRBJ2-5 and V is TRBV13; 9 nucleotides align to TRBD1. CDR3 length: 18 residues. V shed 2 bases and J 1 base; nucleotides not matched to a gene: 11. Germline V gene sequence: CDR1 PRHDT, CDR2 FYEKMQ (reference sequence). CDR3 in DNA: TGTGCCAGCAGCTTACGACCCTCCGGGACAGGGCTCCAAGAGACCCAGTACTTC. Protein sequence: CASSLRPSGTGLQETQYF.

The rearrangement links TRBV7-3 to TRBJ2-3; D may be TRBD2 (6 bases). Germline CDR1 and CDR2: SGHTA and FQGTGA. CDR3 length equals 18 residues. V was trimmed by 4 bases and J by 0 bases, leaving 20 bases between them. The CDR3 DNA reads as TGTGCCAGCAGCTCCCTATCGGGGGTAGACCGTAGCACAGATACGCAGTATTTT. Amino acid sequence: CASSSLSGVDRSTDTQYF.

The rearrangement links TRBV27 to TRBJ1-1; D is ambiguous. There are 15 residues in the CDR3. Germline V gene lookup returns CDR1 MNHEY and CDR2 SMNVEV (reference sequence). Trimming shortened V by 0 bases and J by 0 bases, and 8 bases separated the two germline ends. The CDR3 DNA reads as TGTGCCAGCAGTTTATCATCCGTATTGAACACTGAAGCTTTCTTT. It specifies CASSLSSVLNTEAFF.

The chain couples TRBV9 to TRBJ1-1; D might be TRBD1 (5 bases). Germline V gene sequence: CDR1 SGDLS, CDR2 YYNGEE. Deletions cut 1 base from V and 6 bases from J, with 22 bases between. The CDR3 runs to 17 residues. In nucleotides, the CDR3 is TGTGCCAGCAGCGTAAGCATCCAGGGCAATAGTAAGGCTGAAGCTTTCTTT. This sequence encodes CASSVSIQGNSKAEAFF.

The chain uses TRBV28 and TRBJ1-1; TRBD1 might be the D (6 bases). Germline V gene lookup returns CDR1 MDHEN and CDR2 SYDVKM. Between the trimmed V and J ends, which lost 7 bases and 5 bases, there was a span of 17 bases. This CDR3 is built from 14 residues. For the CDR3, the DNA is TGTGCCAGCAAGACTCAGGGGACGGTGACTGAAGCTTTCTTT. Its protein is CASKTQGTVTEAFF. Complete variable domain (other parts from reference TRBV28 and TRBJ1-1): DVKVTQSSRYLVKRTGEKVFLECVQDMDHENMFWYRQDPGLGLRLIYFSYDVKMKEKGDIPEGYSVSREKKERFSLILESASTNQTSMYLCASKTQGTVTEAFFGQGTRLTVV.

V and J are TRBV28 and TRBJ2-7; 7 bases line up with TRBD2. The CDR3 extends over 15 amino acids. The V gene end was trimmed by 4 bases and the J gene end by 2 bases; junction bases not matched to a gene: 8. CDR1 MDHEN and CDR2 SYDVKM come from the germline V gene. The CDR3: CASSSMTSQTYEQYF. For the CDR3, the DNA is TGTGCCAGCAGTTCTATGACTAGCCAAACCTACGAGCAGTACTTC.

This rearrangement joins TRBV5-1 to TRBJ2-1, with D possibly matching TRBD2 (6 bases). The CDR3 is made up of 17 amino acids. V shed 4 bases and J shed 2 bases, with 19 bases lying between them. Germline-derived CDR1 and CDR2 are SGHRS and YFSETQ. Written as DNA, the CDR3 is TGCGCCAGCAGCCCAGAGGCCCGGAGGGAAACCTACAATGAGCAGTTCTTC. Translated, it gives CASSPEARRETYNEQFF.

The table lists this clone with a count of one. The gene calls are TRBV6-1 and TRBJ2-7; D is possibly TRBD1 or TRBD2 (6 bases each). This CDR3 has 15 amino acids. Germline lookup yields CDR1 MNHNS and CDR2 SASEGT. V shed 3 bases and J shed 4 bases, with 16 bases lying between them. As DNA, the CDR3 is TGTGCCAGCAGTGATGGGGGGCTAATTTCATACGAGCAGTACTTC. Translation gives CASSDGGLISYEQYF.